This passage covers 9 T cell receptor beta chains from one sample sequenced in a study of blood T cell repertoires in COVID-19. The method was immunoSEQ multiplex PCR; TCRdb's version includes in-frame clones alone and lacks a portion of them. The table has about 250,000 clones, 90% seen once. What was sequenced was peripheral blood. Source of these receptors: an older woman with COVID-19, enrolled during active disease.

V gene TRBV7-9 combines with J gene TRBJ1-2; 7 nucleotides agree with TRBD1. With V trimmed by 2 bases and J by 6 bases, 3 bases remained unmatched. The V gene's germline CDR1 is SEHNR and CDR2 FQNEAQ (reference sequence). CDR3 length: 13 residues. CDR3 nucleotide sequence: TGTGCCAGCAGCTTAACAGGACAGGATGGCTACACCTTC. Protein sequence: CASSLTGQDGYTF.

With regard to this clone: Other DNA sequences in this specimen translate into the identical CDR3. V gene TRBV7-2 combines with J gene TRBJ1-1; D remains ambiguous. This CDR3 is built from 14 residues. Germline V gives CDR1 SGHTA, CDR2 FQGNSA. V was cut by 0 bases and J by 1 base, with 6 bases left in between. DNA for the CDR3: TGTGCCAGCAGCTTAGCTACGGGGAACACTGAAGCTTTCTTT. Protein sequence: CASSLATGNTEAFF.

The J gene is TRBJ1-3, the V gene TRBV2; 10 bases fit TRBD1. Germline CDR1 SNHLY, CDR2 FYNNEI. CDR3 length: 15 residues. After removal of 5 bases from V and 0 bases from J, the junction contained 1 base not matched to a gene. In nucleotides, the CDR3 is TGTGCCAGCAGTCGGACAGGGGGCTCTGGAAACACCATATATTTT. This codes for CASSRTGGSGNTIYF.

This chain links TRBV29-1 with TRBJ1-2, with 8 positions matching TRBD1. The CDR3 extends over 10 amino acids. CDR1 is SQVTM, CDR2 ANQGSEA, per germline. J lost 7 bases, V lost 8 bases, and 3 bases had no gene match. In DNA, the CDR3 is TGCAGCACTGACAGGGGTGGCTACACCTTC. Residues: CSTDRGGYTF. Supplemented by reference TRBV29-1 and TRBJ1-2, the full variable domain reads SAVISQKPSRDICQRGTSLTIQCQVDSQVTMMFWYRQQPGQSLTLIATANQGSEATYESGFVIDKFPISRPNLTFSTLTVSNMSPEDSSIYLCSTDRGGYTFGSGTRLTVV.

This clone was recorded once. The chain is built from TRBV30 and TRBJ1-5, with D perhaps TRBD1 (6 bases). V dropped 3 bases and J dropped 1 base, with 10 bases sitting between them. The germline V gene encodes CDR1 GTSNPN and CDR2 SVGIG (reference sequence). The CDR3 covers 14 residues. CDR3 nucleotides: TGTGCCTGGAGGCCGACAGGAAGCAATCAGCCCCAGCATTTT. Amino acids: CAWRPTGSNQPQHF.

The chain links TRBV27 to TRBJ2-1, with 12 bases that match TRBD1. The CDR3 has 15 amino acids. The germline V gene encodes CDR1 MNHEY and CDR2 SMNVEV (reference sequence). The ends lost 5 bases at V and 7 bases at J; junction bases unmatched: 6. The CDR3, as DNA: TGTGCCAGCAGTGAGGGACAGGGGGCAGGGAATGAGCAGTTCTTC. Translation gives CASSEGQGAGNEQFF.

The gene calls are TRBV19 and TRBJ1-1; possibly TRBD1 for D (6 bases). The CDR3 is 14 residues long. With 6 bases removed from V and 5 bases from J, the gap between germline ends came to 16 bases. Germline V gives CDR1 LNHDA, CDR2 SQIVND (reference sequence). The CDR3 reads CASRWRGPGTEAFF. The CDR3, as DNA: TGTGCCAGTAGGTGGCGGGGGCCGGGAACTGAAGCTTTCTTT.

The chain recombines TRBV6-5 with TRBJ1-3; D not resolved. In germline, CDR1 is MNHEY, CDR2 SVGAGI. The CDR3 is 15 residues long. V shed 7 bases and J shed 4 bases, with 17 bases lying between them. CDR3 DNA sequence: TGTGCCAGCACCAAACTCACGGGAGTCGGAAACACCATATATTTT. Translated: CASTKLTGVGNTIYF.

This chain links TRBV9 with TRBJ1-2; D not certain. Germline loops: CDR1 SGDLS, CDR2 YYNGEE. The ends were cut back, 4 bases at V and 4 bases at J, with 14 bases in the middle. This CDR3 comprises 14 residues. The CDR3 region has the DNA TGTGCCAGCAGCCAGACCTTACTAGGCTATGGCTACACCTTC. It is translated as CASSQTLLGYGYTF.